Reported below is one T cell receptor (beta chain). The data are from a study of blood T cell repertoires in COVID-19. In the original analysis: Researchers report that nucleated cell counts were estimated from reference gene primer amplification. The method was immunoSEQ multiplex PCR; TCRdb's version includes in-frame clones alone and lacks a portion of them. The DNA gave D and trimming, while V, J and clone size come from that table. The sample has about 130,000 clones; around 80% are singletons. The junction had 11 bases not matched to a gene; V was cut back by 4 bases and J by 0 bases. CDR1 is LGHNA and CDR2 is YNFKEQ in the germline V gene. This CDR3 is 18 amino acids long.

The sequenced material came from peripheral blood. The sequence was collected from a woman between 50 and 59 years old with acute or convalescent COVID-19. The genes are TRBV4-2 and TRBJ2-1; 8 positions agree with TRBD2. CDR3 nucleotide sequence: TGTGCCAGCAGCCGGTCCGGGAGGGCCGAGTTCTCCTACAATGAGCAGTTCTTC. It codes for CASSRSGRAEFSYNEQFF.